A single sample is the source of the 20 T cell receptor beta chains below, sequenced in a study of CD8 T cells in ankylosing spondylitis. Regarding the study as a whole: A TCR beta motif of 7 or 8 highly homologous variants appeared characteristic of ankylosing spondylitis blood.

Their antigen targets remain unknown. One entry per CDR3 protein, called by TCRdb with MiXCR from the 5' RACE reads. The sample lists around 770,000 distinct CDR3 sequences; 19% were seen once. The sample was blood, either unsorted or a sorted T cell fraction (not recorded which). The receptor set was obtained from a male donor with ankylosing spondylitis.

A few counts support this clonotype. This chain's CDR3 is CASSLTAKNIQYF. The CDR3 DNA is TGTGCCAGCAGCTTAACAGCCAAAAACATTCAGTACTTC. The V gene is TRBV7-3, the J gene TRBJ2-4, with unresolved D. The CDR3 has 13 amino acids. The V gene lost 0 bases and the J gene lost 0 bases, with 0 bases spanning the gap. Per germline, CDR1 SGHTA and CDR2 FQGTGA. Together with reference TRBV7-3 and TRBJ2-4, the CDR3 gives the full variable domain: GAGVSQTPSNKVTEKGKYVELRCDPISGHTALYWYRQSLGQGPEFLIYFQGTGAADDSGLPNDRFFAVRPEGSVSTLKIQRTERGDSAVYLCASSLTAKNIQYFGAGTRLSVL.

V usage is TRBV9 and J usage is TRBJ1-1; the match to TRBD1 covers 7 bases. There are 14 residues in the CDR3. The germline gives CDR1 SGDLS, CDR2 YYNGEE. With V trimmed by 0 bases and J by 6 bases, 5 bases remained unmatched. The CDR3 sequence: CASSVGTGKAEAFF. The CDR3 bases are TGTGCCAGCAGCGTAGGGACAGGCAAAGCTGAAGCTTTCTTT.

This clonotype has just a few counts. The chain is built from TRBV5-1 and TRBJ1-2; possibly TRBD1 for D (5 bases). Per germline, CDR1 SGHRS and CDR2 YFSETQ. This CDR3 region has 14 residues. V gave up 3 bases and J gave up 4 bases, with 13 bases separating them. CDR3 sequence: CASSSRKDSYGYTF. The CDR3 coding sequence is TGCGCCAGCAGCTCCAGAAAAGACAGCTATGGCTACACCTTC.

This clonotype was observed a handful of times. The gene calls are TRBV5-1 and TRBJ1-1; 8 positions match TRBD1. Germline assignment: CDR1 SGHRS and CDR2 YFSETQ. CDR3 size: 16 residues. Unmatched junction bases numbered 9, after V lost 0 bases and J lost 5 bases. CDR3 in DNA: TGCGCCAGCAGCTTGGTACGCACAGGGGGGGAAACTGAAGCTTTCTTT. Translation gives CASSLVRTGGETEAFF.

Comments on this clonotype: This may come from a read error, since a much larger clone is one base off. The J gene is TRBJ2-7, the V gene TRBV7-8; D might be TRBD1 (6 bases). This CDR3 region has 13 residues. Between the trimmed V and J ends, which lost 5 bases and 2 bases, there was a span of 10 bases. Germline V CDR1 and CDR2: SGHVS, FQNEAQ. CDR3 in DNA: TGTGCCAGCAGCATTGGACAGACCTACGAGCAGTACTTC. Its translation is CASSIGQTYEQYF. Together with reference TRBV7-8 and TRBJ2-7, the CDR3 gives the full variable domain: GAGVSQSPRYKVAKRGQDVALRCDPISGHVSLFWYQQALGQGPEFLTYFQNEAQLDKSGLPSDRFFAERPEGSVSTLKIQRTQQEDSAVYLCASSIGQTYEQYFGPGTRLTVT.

At least ten counts were recorded for this clonotype. J is TRBJ2-1 and V is TRBV20-1; 10 nucleotides agree with TRBD2. Germline CDR1 reads DFQATT; CDR2 reads SNEGSKA (reference sequence). The CDR3 is made up of 19 amino acids. With V trimmed by 0 bases and J by 0 bases, 11 bases remained unmatched. The CDR3 region is CSARDREREGLPSYNEQFF. As DNA, the CDR3 is TGCAGTGCTAGAGATAGGGAGCGGGAGGGCCTCCCCTCCTACAATGAGCAGTTCTTC.

This clonotype occurred a few times. The chain joins TRBV29-1 to TRBJ2-1, with 8 bases identical to TRBD2. The CDR3 totals 11 residues. Trimming cost V 7 bases and J 15 bases; bases outside gene matches: 11. Looked up from germline, CDR1 is SQVTM and CDR2 is ANQGSEA. The CDR3 DNA follows: TGCAGCGCGGGCGGGGGGTACAACAGGTTCTTC. Translating it yields CSAGGGYNRFF.

The rearrangement joins TRBV12-3 or TRBV12-4 to TRBJ1-4; tentative D call: TRBD1 (5 bases). This CDR3 has 15 residues. V was pared by 8 bases and J by 2 bases, with 15 bases between. CDR3 nucleotide sequence: TGTGCCAGCCAAAGGGGCGGACGGACTAATGAAAAACTGTTTTTT. Amino acid sequence: CASQRGGRTNEKLFF.

This clonotype has more than one count but fewer than ten. The chain is built from TRBV6-4 and TRBJ2-5; no definite D call. CDR1 is MRHNA, CDR2 SNTAGT, per germline. V lost 7 bases, J lost 4 bases, and 19 bases lay in between. This CDR3 spans 15 amino acids. CDR3 protein: CASMEPLPRAETQYF. The CDR3 DNA follows: TGTGCCAGCATGGAACCGCTCCCGAGAGCAGAGACCCAGTACTTC.

Only a few counts were recorded for this clonotype. The chain has TRBV11-2 and TRBJ1-2; D possibly corresponds to TRBD1 (5 bases). CDR1 and CDR2 from the germline V gene are SGHAT and FQNNGV. V was pared by 4 bases and J by 6 bases, with 18 bases between. The CDR3 is made up of 15 amino acids. CDR3 sequence (DNA): TGTGCCAGCAGCTCAGGATACCAGCCAGGGCATGGCTACACCTTC. This codes for CASSSGYQPGHGYTF.

The rearrangement links TRBV5-6 to TRBJ1-5, with a weak D call TRBD1 (6 bases). Trimming removed 4 bases from V and 4 bases from J, with 12 bases in between. This CDR3 region has 14 residues. CDR1 is SGHDT and CDR2 is YYEEEE in the germline V gene. CDR3 sequence reads: CASSTGHLNQPQHF. CDR3 bases: TGTGCCAGCAGCACGGGACATTTAAATCAGCCCCAGCATTTT.

As DNA, the CDR3 is TGTGCCAGCGAAAAGCGGGGAGGCTACAATGAGCAGTTCTTC. Translation gives CASEKRGGYNEQFF. V is TRBV6-1 and J is TRBJ2-1, with TRBD2 matching over 7 bases. From germline, CDR1 is MNHNS and CDR2 SASEGT. The CDR3 covers 14 residues. The junction had 7 bases not matched to a gene; V was cut back by 8 bases and J by 3 bases.

The chain uses TRBV6-5 and TRBJ1-1; D might be TRBD1 (5 bases). Trimming took 4 bases from V and 4 from J, leaving 13 bases between them. This CDR3 region has 14 residues. Germline V gene sequence: CDR1 MNHEY, CDR2 SVGAGI. The CDR3 region has the DNA TGTGCCAGCAGTTCCCGGATGGGGGGCACTGAAGCTTTCTTT. Protein product: CASSSRMGGTEAFF.

The chain joins TRBV5-1 to TRBJ1-3; TRBD1 might be the D (5 bases). The CDR3 runs 16 residues. Per the germline V gene, CDR1 is SGHRS and CDR2 is YFSETQ. V lost 0 bases and J 4 bases, leaving 14 bases between the germline ends. DNA of the CDR3: TGCGCCAGCAGCTTGGCTACCGGGGGAAGGGGAAACACCATATATTTT. Translated: CASSLATGGRGNTIYF.

J is TRBJ2-3 and V is TRBV27, with 8 bases fitting TRBD1. CDR3 length equals 16 residues. Germline assignment: CDR1 MNHEY and CDR2 SMNVEV (reference sequence). Losses at the gene ends were 5 bases for V and 3 bases for J; bases not matched to a gene: 10. CDR3 sequence reads: CASSKDRVERTDTQYF. As DNA, the CDR3 is TGTGCCAGCAGTAAGGACAGGGTTGAACGGACAGATACGCAGTATTTT.

This rearrangement joins TRBV20-1 to TRBJ2-1; D gene ambiguous. The CDR3 runs to 16 residues. Germline V gene sequence: CDR1 DFQATT, CDR2 SNEGSKA (reference sequence). Trimming took 1 base from V and 0 from J, leaving 13 bases between them. The chain's CDR3 is CSARASLPSSYNEQFF. As DNA, the CDR3 is TGCAGTGCTAGAGCAAGTCTACCGAGCTCCTACAATGAGCAGTTCTTC.

The chain combines TRBV20-1 with TRBJ2-7; D might be TRBD2 (6 bases). V gave up 6 bases and J gave up 0 bases, with 15 bases separating them. Germline V gene sequence: CDR1 DFQATT, CDR2 SNEGSKA (reference sequence). The length of the CDR3 is 14 residues. CDR3 region: CSAGGDPSSYEQYF. As DNA, the CDR3 is TGCAGTGCAGGAGGGGACCCTAGCTCCTACGAGCAGTACTTC.

This clonotype has a handful of counts. The chain carries TRBV12-3 or TRBV12-4 and TRBJ2-7; 8 bases align to TRBD2. The ends lost 3 bases at V and 5 bases at J; junction bases unmatched: 3. This CDR3 has 13 amino acids. This chain's CDR3 is CASSFAGGNEQYF. Here the CDR3 DNA reads TGTGCCAGCAGTTTTGCGGGGGGAAACGAGCAGTACTTC.

The table lists this clonotype with a few counts. The chain joins TRBV6-1 to TRBJ2-7; 7 nucleotides line up with TRBD2. The V segment lost 5 bases and the J segment 2 bases; nucleotides outside the gene matches: 9. The CDR3 extends over 15 amino acids. Looked up from germline, CDR1 is MNHNS and CDR2 is SASEGT. In DNA, the CDR3 is TGTGCCAGCAGTCCCGGGGGGTCCCCCACCTACGAGCAGTACTTC. Protein sequence: CASSPGGSPTYEQYF.

The genes are TRBV29-1 and TRBJ2-7; possible D gene TRBD2, 7 bases. Germline V lookup: CDR1 SQVTM, CDR2 ANQGSEA. V shed 2 bases and J shed 4 bases, with 18 bases lying between them. The CDR3 runs 15 residues. The CDR3 is CSVETLAEGGYEQYF. DNA for the CDR3: TGCAGCGTTGAAACTCTAGCGGAGGGGGGATACGAGCAGTACTTC.